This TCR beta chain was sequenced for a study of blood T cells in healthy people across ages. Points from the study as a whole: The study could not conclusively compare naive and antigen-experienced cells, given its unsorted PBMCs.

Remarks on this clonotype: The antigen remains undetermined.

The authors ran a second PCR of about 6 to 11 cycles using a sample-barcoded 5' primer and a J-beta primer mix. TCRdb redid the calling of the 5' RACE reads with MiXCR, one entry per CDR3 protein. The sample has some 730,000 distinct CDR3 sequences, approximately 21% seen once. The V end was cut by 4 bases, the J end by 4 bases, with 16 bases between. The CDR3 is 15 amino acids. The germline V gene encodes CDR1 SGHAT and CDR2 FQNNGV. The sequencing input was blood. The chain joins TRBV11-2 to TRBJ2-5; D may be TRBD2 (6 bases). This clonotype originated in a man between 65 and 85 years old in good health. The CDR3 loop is CASSSHIGSRETQYF. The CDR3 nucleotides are TGTGCCAGCAGCTCCCACATCGGGAGCCGAGAGACCCAGTACTTC.